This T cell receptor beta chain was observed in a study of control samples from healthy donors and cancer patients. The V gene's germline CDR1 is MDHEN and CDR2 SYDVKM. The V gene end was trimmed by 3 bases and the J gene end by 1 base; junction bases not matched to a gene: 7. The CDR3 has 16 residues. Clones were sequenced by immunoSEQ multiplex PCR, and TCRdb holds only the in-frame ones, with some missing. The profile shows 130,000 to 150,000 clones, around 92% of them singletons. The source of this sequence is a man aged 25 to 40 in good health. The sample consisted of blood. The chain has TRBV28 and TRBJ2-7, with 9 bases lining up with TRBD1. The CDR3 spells CASSLESGTGSYEQYF. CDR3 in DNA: TGTGCCAGCAGTTTGGAATCCGGGACAGGGTCCTACGAGCAGTACTTC.